This TCR beta chain was found in a study of blood T cell repertoires in COVID-19. Study information: The United States, Italy and Spain were the sources of the acute and convalescent COVID-19 samples. The cDNA or gDNA used as material had been derived from T cells, B-cell-depleted T cells, or PBMCs.

Under the authors' procedure: Reference gene primer amplification yielded estimated nucleated cell counts. TCRdb's table, derived via immunoSEQ multiplex PCR, lists solely in-frame clones and lacks some. V and J calls and clone size are given by that table; D and trimming were obtained from the DNA. The profile shows 95,000 or so clones, approximately 84% of them singletons. CDR3 size: 12 residues. V was clipped by 7 bases and J by 4 bases, with 7 bases between them. Germline V gives CDR1 MNHEY, CDR2 SVGAGI. The receptor's source is a human donor in a cohort sampled during active COVID-19. The V and J genes are TRBV6-5 and TRBJ2-2; no definite D call. The sequenced sample was peripheral blood. The CDR3 nucleotides are TGTGCCAGCAAGAGTAGCACCGGGGAGCTGTTTTTT. This gives the protein CASKSSTGELFF.